This TCR beta chain stems from a study of shared clonotypes between healthy human individuals. Trimming cost V 5 bases and J 4 bases, with 17 bases left between them. The length of the CDR3 is 15 residues. Per the germline V gene, CDR1 is LNHNV and CDR2 is YYDKDF (reference sequence). In the naive CD8 group, cells lacked CD45RO and were positively selected for CCR7, so terminally differentiated effector memory CD45RA+ cells were left out. Assay: immunoSEQ multiplex PCR; the TCRdb copy retains only in-frame clones and omits some. The sample records around 1.9 million clones, roughly 93% being singletons.

The chain uses TRBV15 and TRBJ1-2; D is possibly TRBD1 (5 bases). This clonotype was sampled from a man younger than 35 in good health. Some clones in this sample may be carry-over from other donors' samples. Sequencing input: naive CD8+ T cells from PBMCs. CDR3 DNA: TGTGCCACCAGCGGAAGCGGGGGTAGAGGCTATGGCTACACCTTC. Protein: CATSGSGGRGYGYTF.